The entry below gives a single T cell receptor beta chain sequence along with its context. Its matching antigen is unknown. The 5'RACE method, run with constant-segment primers, produced TCR alpha and TCR beta cDNA libraries (carrying sample barcodes and UMIs). TCRdb re-called the 5' RACE reads with MiXCR, one entry per CDR3 protein. The table has about 240,000 distinct CDR3 sequences, over 9% seen once. This sample was taken from a study of T-cell memory formation after mild COVID-19. Study information: In these data, TCR clusters were largely donor specific.

Study-wide results and limits: The study detected some responding clones in pre-infection memory, suggesting cross-reactive memory joined. Contracting CD4+ clones sat mainly in CM and EM; CD8+ in EMRA.

This CDR3 comprises 13 residues. With V trimmed by 0 bases and J by 13 bases, 4 bases remained unmatched. Germline V gene lookup returns CDR1 LGHNA and CDR2 YSLEER. The sequence was obtained from a man younger than 30 who had mild COVID-19 (a few samples of this study predate the infection). Cell type and time point are not known. The chain joins TRBV4-3 to TRBJ2-1; 9 nucleotides align to TRBD1. Sequencing input: PBMCs or a T cell subset sorted from them (not recorded which). The CDR3 reads CASSQEGGQGQFF. The CDR3 DNA sequence: TGCGCCAGCAGCCAAGAGGGGGGACAGGGACAGTTCTTC.